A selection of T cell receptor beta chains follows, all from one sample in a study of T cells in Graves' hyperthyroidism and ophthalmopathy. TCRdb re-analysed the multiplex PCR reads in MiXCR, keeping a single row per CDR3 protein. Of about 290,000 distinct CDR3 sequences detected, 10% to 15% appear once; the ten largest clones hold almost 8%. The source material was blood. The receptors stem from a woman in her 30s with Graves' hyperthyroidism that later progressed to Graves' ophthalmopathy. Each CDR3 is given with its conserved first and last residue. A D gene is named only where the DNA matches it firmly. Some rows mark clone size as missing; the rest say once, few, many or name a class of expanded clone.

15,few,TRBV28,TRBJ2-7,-,CASSFRGTSSYEQYF,TGTGCCAGCAGTTTTCGGGGCACTTCCTCCTACGAGCAGTACTTC
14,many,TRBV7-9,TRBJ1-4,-,CASSSTGGGEKLFF,TGTGCCAGCAGCTCTACAGGTGGAGGGGAAAAACTGTTTTTT
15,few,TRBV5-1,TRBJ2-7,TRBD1,CASSQQDRGPGEQYF,TGCGCCAGCAGCCAACAGGACAGGGGGCCGGGAGAGCAGTACTTC
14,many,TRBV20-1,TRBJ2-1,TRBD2,CSASLASGGNEQFF,TGCAGTGCTAGCTTGGCTAGCGGGGGCAATGAGCAGTTCTTC
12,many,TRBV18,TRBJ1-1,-,CASSPVATEAFF,TGTGCCAGCTCACCCGTGGCCACTGAAGCTTTCTTT
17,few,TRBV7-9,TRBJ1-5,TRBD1,CASSIGQGQSGRQPQHF,TGTGCCAGCAGCATTGGACAGGGGCAATCGGGTCGTCAGCCCCAGCATTTT
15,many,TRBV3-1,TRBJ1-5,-,CASSQDLASNQPQHF,TGTGCCAGCAGCCAAGATTTGGCCAGCAATCAGCCCCAGCATTTT
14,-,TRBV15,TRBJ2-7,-,CATSPAGNRYEQYF,TGTGCCACCAGCCCAGCGGGTAATCGCTACGAGCAGTACTTC
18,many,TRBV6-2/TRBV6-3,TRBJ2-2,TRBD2,CASSSGTSGSVGTGELFF,TGTGCCAGCAGTTCAGGGACTAGCGGGAGCGTTGGCACCGGGGAGCTGTTTTTT
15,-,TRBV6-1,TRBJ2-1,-,CASSERDSFHNEQFF,TGTGCCAGCAGTGAAAGGGATAGCTTCCACAATGAGCAGTTCTTC
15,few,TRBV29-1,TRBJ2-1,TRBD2,CSVPGTSGYYNEQFF,TGCAGCGTTCCCGGGACTAGCGGGTATTACAATGAGCAGTTCTTC
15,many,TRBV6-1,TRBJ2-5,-,CASSSQGPRQETQYF,TGTGCCAGCAGTTCCCAAGGACCTCGTCAAGAGACCCAGTACTTC
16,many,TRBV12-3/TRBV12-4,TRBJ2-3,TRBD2,CASSGLADRSTDTQYF,TGTGCCAGCAGCGGACTAGCGGACAGAAGCACAGATACGCAGTATTTT
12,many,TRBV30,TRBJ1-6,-,CAWSLEHSPLHF,TGTGCCTGGAGTCTGGAGCATTCACCCCTCCACTTT
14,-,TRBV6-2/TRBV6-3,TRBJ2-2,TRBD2,CASRWGGNTGELFF,TGTGCCAGCAGGTGGGGGGGGAACACCGGGGAGCTGTTTTTT
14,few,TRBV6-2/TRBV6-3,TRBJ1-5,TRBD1,CASSPTGWNQPQHF,TGTGCCAGTTCCCCGACAGGGTGGAATCAGCCCCAGCATTTT
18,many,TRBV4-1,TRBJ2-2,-,CASSPSSGQPITSGELFF,TGCGCCAGCAGCCCATCATCAGGACAGCCCATAACGTCCGGGGAGCTGTTTTTT
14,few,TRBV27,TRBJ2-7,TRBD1,CASSLPGQGYEQYF,TGTGCCAGCAGTTTGCCGGGACAGGGATACGAGCAGTACTTC
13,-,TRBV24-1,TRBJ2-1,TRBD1,CATGTGGKNEQFF,TGTGCCACCGGGACAGGGGGCAAAAATGAGCAGTTCTTC
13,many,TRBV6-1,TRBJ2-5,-,CATLGQPQETQYF,TGTGCCACCTTAGGACAGCCTCAAGAGACCCAGTACTTC
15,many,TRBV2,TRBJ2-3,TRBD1,CPSSEWDRGPYTQYF,TGTCCCAGCAGTGAGTGGGACAGGGGGCCCTATACGCAGTATTTT
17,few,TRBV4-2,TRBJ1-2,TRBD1,CASSQVGGTGAIYGYTF,TGTGCCAGCAGCCAAGTCGGAGGGACAGGGGCTATCTATGGCTACACCTTC
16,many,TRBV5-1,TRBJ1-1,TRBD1,CASSLRQGGMNTEAFF,TGCGCCAGCAGCTTAAGACAGGGGGGGATGAACACTGAAGCTTTCTTT
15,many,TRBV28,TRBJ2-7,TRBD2,CASRGLGLSSYEQYF,TGTGCCAGCCGGGGGTTGGGACTAAGCTCCTACGAGCAGTACTTC
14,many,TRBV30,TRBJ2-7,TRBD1,CAWVRDRGIYEQYF,TGTGCCTGGGTCCGGGACAGGGGGATCTACGAGCAGTACTTC
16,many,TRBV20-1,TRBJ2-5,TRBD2,CSAHSGATSGKETQYF,TGCAGTGCTCATTCAGGGGCGACTAGCGGTAAAGAGACCCAGTACTTC
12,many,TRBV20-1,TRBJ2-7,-,CSASGLSYEQYF,TGCAGTGCTAGTGGTCTTTCCTACGAGCAGTACTTC
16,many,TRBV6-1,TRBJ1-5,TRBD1,CASSEAGTGVGQPQHF,TGTGCCAGCAGTGAAGCAGGGACAGGGGTTGGGCAGCCCCAGCATTTT
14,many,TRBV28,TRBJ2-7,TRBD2,CASSRETSNYEQYF,TGTGCCAGCAGTAGGGAGACTAGCAACTACGAGCAGTACTTC
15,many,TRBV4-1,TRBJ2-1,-,CASSQEGTRLNEQFF,TGCGCCAGCAGCCAAGAAGGTACTAGATTGAATGAGCAGTTCTTC
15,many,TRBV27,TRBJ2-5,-,CASSLVSGAIKTQYF,TGTGCCAGCAGTTTGGTCTCGGGAGCTATAAAGACCCAGTACTTC
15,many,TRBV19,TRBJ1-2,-,CASRSPSQGDYGYTF,TGTGCCAGTAGATCCCCCTCACAGGGTGACTATGGCTACACCTTC
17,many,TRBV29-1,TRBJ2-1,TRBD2,CSVEDPSRVAGGGGQFF,TGCAGCGTTGAAGATCCATCGCGGGTAGCGGGGGGGGGAGGGCAGTTCTTC
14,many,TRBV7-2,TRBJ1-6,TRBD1,CASSRRDRGAPLHF,TGTGCCAGCAGCCGCCGGGACAGGGGTGCACCCCTCCACTTT
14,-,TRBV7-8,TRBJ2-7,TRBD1,CASSSDNRGYEQYF,TGTGCCAGCAGCTCCGATAACAGGGGCTACGAGCAGTACTTC
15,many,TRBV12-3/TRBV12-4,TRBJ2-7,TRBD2,CASRSLAGGRSEQYF,TGTGCCAGCCGCAGCTTGGCGGGAGGGCGGAGCGAGCAGTACTTC
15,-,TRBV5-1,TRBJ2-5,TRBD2,CASSLAAGGPETQYF,TGCGCCAGCAGCTTGGCAGCGGGAGGGCCTGAGACCCAGTACTTC
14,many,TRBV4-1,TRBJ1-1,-,CASSHPDIDTEAFF,TGCGCCAGCAGCCATCCCGACATCGACACTGAAGCTTTCTTT
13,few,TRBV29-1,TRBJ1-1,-,CSVSMDRRTEAFF,TGCAGCGTGTCCATGGACAGACGCACTGAAGCTTTCTTT
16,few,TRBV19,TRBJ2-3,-,CASSTSGGLGADTQYF,TGTGCCAGTAGTACCTCCGGTGGGCTTGGGGCAGATACGCAGTATTTT
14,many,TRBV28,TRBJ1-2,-,CASSLGGGYNGYTF,TGTGCCAGCTCTCTCGGGGGGGGCTACAATGGCTACACCTTC
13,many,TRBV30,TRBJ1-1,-,CAWSVNRNTEAFF,TGTGCCTGGAGTGTAAATCGGAACACTGAAGCTTTCTTT
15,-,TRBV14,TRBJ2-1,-,CASSQGGISYNEQFF,TGTGCCAGCAGCCAAGGGGGGATCTCCTACAATGAGCAGTTCTTC
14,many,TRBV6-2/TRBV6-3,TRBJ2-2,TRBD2,CASSPSGSSGELFF,TGTGCCAGCAGTCCTAGCGGGAGCTCCGGGGAGCTGTTTTTT
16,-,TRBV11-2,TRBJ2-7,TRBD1,CASSPRPGQGSVEQYF,TGTGCCAGCAGCCCACGCCCCGGACAGGGGTCGGTCGAGCAGTACTTC
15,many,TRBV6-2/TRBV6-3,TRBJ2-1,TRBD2,CASSYSIPGGSEQFF,TGTGCCAGCAGTTACTCGATTCCGGGGGGAAGTGAGCAGTTCTTC
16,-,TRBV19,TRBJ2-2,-,CASTKHSRSNTGELFF,TGTGCCAGTACCAAACATAGCAGATCGAACACCGGGGAGCTGTTTTTT
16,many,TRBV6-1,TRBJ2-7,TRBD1,CASSSTPGQGHYEQYF,TGTGCCAGCAGTTCAACTCCGGGACAGGGACACTACGAGCAGTACTTC
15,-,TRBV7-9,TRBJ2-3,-,CASSPRTEITDTQYF,TGTGCCAGCAGCCCACGGACAGAAATCACAGATACGCAGTATTTT
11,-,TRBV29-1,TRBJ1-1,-,CSVGGVTEAFF,TGCAGCGTTGGGGGTGTCACTGAAGCTTTCTTT
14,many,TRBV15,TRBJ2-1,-,CATSRGGNGNEQFF,TGTGCCACCAGCAGAGGAGGGAATGGCAATGAGCAGTTCTTC
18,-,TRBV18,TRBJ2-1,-,CASSPPVSFNGERDEQFF,TGTGCCAGCTCACCCCCCGTCAGTTTCAATGGGGAAAGGGATGAGCAGTTCTTC
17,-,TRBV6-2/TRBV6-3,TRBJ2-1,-,CASSYSEQGRVGGEQFF,TGTGCCAGCAGTTACTCCGAACAGGGAAGAGTGGGTGGTGAGCAGTTCTTC
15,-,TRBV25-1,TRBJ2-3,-,CASSEGWRRGDTQYF,TGTGCCAGCAGTGAAGGTTGGAGGCGTGGAGATACGCAGTATTTT
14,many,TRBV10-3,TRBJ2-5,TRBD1,CATRTGGMEETQYF,TGTGCCACTCGGACAGGGGGTATGGAGGAGACCCAGTACTTC
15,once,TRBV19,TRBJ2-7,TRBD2,CASSISSGTSYEQYF,TGTGCCAGTAGTATCTCTAGCGGGACGTCCTACGAGCAGTACTTC
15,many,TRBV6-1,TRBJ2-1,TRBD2,CASSPASGTYNEQFF,TGTGCCAGCAGCCCCGCTAGCGGAACCTACAATGAGCAGTTCTTC
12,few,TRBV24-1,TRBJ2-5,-,CATSDLLETQYF,TGTGCCACCAGTGACCTTCTTGAGACCCAGTACTTC